These T cell receptor beta chains were read from a single sample in a study of beta chain features in type 1 diabetes. Produced via immunoSEQ multiplex PCR; TCRdb's table is partial and in-frame only. This sample yields more than 300,000 clones, of which 9.3% are seen a single time; 0.9% to 1.1% belongs to the top ten. The source material was central memory CD4+ T cells from blood. These receptors originate from a man aged 25-40 years with type 1 diabetes. Both conserved end residues are part of each CDR3. D genes are given only for firm matches. The size of a clone is reported for some rows only, either as once, few or many, or as a class for expanded clones.

clone size: few
J gene: TRBJ1-1
V gene: TRBV10-3
D gene: .
CDR3 DNA: TGTGCCATCAGTGACGCGCAGGGGAGGGACACTGAAGCTTTCTTT
CDR3 protein: CAISDAQGRDTEAFF

clone size: .
J gene: TRBJ1-2
V gene: TRBV29-1
D gene: TRBD1
CDR3 DNA: TGCAGCGTTGGACAGGGACCCCACTATGGCTACACCTTC
CDR3 protein: CSVGQGPHYGYTF

clone size: few
J gene: TRBJ2-2
V gene: TRBV30
D gene: TRBD2
CDR3 DNA: TGTGCCTGGAGTGTCGGCGGGGGCACCGGGGAGCTGTTTTTT
CDR3 protein: CAWSVGGGTGELFF

clone size: .
J gene: TRBJ1-2
V gene: TRBV9
D gene: .
CDR3 DNA: TGTGCCAGCAGCGTAGTGGAGGGCAGGTCCTATGGCTACACCTTC
CDR3 protein: CASSVVEGRSYGYTF

clone size: .
J gene: TRBJ1-5
V gene: TRBV6-6
D gene: .
CDR3 DNA: TGTGCCAGCAGAGTCGATAGCAATCAGCCCCAGCATTTT
CDR3 protein: CASRVDSNQPQHF

clone size: few
J gene: TRBJ1-2
V gene: TRBV28
D gene: .
CDR3 DNA: TGTGCCAGCAGTTTAACAGCCCAGCTGTATTATGGCTACACCTTC
CDR3 protein: CASSLTAQLYYGYTF

clone size: .
J gene: TRBJ1-5
V gene: TRBV11-3
D gene: .
CDR3 DNA: TGTGCCAGCAGCTTTACAGGGTCGGGACAGCCCCAGCATTTT
CDR3 protein: CASSFTGSGQPQHF

clone size: few
J gene: TRBJ1-4
V gene: TRBV7-2
D gene: .
CDR3 DNA: TGTGCCAGCAGCTTATTAGGACAGCTTCAAAATGAAAAACTGTTTTTT
CDR3 protein: CASSLLGQLQNEKLFF

clone size: many
J gene: TRBJ2-6
V gene: TRBV29-1
D gene: .
CDR3 DNA: TGCAGCGTTGCCGGCACCAACTCTGGGGCCAACGTCCTGACTTTC
CDR3 protein: CSVAGTNSGANVLTF

clone size: .
J gene: TRBJ1-6
V gene: TRBV5-6
D gene: TRBD1
CDR3 DNA: TGTGCCAGCAGCCCCGCGAGGACAGGGCGGCCCCTCCACTTT
CDR3 protein: CASSPARTGRPLHF

clone size: .
J gene: TRBJ2-1
V gene: TRBV11-2
D gene: .
CDR3 DNA: TGTGCCAGCAGCCTCGGGACTCTGGGAATGAATGAGCAGTTCTTC
CDR3 protein: CASSLGTLGMNEQFF

clone size: .
J gene: TRBJ2-3
V gene: TRBV4-3
D gene: .
CDR3 DNA: TGCGCCAGCAGCCAAGACGGTGGGACAGATACGCAGTATTTT
CDR3 protein: CASSQDGGTDTQYF

clone size: .
J gene: TRBJ1-2
V gene: TRBV19
D gene: TRBD1
CDR3 DNA: TGTGCCAGTAGGGACGGACAGGGCAACTATGGCTACACCTTC
CDR3 protein: CASRDGQGNYGYTF

clone size: .
J gene: TRBJ1-1
V gene: TRBV19
D gene: .
CDR3 DNA: TGTGCCAGCGGCCCCCGGGGACGGCCGAGGGAAGCTTTCTTT
CDR3 protein: CASGPRGRPREAFF

clone size: many
J gene: TRBJ2-1
V gene: TRBV7-9
D gene: TRBD1
CDR3 DNA: TGTGCCAGCAGCCAGATACAGGGGGCAAGGTACAATGAGCAGTTCTTC
CDR3 protein: CASSQIQGARYNEQFF

clone size: .
J gene: TRBJ1-1
V gene: TRBV5-1
D gene: .
CDR3 DNA: TGCGCCAGCAACCAATTTGGGGAGGCGACTGAAGCTTTCTTT
CDR3 protein: CASNQFGEATEAFF